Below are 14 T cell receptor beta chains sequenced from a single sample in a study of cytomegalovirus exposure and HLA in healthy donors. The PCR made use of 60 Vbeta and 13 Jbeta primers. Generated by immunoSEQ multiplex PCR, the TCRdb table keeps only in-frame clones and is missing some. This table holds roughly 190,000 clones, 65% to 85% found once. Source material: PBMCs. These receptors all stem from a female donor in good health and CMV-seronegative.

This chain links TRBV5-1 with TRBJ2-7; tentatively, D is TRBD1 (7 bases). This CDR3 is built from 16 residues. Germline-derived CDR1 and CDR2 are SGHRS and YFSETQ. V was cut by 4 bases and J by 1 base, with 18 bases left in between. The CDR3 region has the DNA TGCGCCAGCAGCAGACCAGGGGGGCCTACTTCCTACGAGCAGTACTTC. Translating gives CASSRPGGPTSYEQYF.

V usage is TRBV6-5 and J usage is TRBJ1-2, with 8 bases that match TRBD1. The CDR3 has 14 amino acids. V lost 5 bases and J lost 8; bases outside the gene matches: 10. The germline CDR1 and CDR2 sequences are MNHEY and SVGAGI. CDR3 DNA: TGTGCCAGCAGTACAGACAGGGGTCGGCGAGGCTACACCTTC. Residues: CASSTDRGRRGYTF.

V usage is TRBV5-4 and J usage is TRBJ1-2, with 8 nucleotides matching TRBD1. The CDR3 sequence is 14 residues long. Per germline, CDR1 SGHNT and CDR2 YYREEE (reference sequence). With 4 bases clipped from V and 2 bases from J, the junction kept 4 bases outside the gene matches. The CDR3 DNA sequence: TGTGCCAGCAGCACGGACAGGGAGAACTATGGCTACACCTTC. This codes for CASSTDRENYGYTF.

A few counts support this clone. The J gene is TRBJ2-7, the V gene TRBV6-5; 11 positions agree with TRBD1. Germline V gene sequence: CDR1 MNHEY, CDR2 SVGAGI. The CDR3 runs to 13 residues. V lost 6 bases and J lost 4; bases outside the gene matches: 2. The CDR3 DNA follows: TGTGCCAGCAGGGACAGGGGGCCGTACGAGCAGTACTTC. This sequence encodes CASRDRGPYEQYF.

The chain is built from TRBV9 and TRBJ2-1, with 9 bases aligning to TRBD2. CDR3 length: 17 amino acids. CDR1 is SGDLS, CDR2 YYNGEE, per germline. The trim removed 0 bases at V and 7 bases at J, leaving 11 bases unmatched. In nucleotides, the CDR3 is TGTGCCAGCAGCGTAGCTGTGCCGCGGGGGGGCCAAAATGAGCAGTTCTTC. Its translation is CASSVAVPRGGQNEQFF.

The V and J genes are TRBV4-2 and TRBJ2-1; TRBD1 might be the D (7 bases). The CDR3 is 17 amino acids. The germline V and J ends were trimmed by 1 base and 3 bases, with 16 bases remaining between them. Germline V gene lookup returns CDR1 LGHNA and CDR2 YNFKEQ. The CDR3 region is CASSQARGRINYNEQFF. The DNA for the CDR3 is TGTGCCAGCAGCCAAGCCAGGGGGAGGATCAACTACAATGAGCAGTTCTTC.

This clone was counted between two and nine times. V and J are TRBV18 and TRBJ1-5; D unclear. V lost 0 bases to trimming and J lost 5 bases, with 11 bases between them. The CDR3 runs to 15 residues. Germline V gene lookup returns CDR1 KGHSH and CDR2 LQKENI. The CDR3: CASSPPGGMDQPQHF. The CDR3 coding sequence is TGTGCCAGCTCACCACCGGGAGGGATGGATCAGCCCCAGCATTTT.

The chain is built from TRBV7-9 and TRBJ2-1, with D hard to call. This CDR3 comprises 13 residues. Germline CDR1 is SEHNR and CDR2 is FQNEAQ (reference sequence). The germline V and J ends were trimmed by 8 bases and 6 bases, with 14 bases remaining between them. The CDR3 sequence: CASYGPGINEQFF. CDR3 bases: TGTGCCAGCTATGGCCCAGGAATCAATGAGCAGTTCTTC.

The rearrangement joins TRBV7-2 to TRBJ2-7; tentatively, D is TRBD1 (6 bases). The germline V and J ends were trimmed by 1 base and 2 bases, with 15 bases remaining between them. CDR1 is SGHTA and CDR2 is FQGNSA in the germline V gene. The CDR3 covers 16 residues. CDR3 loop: CASSLDSGRGTYEQYF. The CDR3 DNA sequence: TGTGCCAGCAGCTTAGACAGCGGCAGGGGAACCTACGAGCAGTACTTC.

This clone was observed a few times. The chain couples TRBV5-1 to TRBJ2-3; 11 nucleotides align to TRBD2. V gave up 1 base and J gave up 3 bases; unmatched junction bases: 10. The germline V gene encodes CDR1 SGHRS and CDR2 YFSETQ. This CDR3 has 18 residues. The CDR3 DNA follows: TGCGCCAGCAGCTTGAGGCCTAGCGGGGGGTCGGGGACAGATACGCAGTATTTT. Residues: CASSLRPSGGSGTDTQYF.

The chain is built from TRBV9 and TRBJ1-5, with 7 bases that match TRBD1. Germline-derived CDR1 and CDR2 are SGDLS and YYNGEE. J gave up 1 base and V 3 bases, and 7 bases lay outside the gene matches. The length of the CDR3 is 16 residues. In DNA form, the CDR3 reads TGTGCCAGCAGCGCCGGGGCAGGGGGGAGCAATCAGCCCCAGCATTTT. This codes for CASSAGAGGSNQPQHF.

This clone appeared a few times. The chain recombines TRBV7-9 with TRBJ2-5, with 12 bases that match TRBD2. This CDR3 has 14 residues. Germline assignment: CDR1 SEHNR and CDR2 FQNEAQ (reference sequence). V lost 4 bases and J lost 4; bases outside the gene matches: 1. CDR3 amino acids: CASSSGLAGETQYF. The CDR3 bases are TGTGCCAGCAGCTCGGGACTAGCGGGAGAGACCCAGTACTTC.

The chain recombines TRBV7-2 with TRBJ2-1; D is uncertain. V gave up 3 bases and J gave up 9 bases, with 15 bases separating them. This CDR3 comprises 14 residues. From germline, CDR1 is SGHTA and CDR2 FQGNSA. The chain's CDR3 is CASSFRGIEGEQFF. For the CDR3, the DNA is TGTGCCAGCAGCTTTAGAGGAATCGAAGGTGAGCAGTTCTTC.

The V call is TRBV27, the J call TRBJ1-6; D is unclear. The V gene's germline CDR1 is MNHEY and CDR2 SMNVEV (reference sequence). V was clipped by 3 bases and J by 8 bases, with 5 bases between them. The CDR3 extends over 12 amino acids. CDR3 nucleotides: TGTGCCAGCAGTTTGCGGGATTCACCCCTCCACTTT. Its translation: CASSLRDSPLHF.